This TCR beta chain originates from a study of blood T cell repertoires in COVID-19. The CDR3 runs to 14 residues. Germline loops: CDR1 LNHDA, CDR2 SQIVND (reference sequence). V shed 5 bases and J shed 0 bases, with 8 bases lying between them. This clone has a single count. This table comes from immunoSEQ multiplex PCR, and its TCRdb copy is limited to in-frame clones, with some not included. This table holds roughly 480,000 clones, roughly nine tenths found once. The TCR sequence derives from a man aged 18 to 30 with COVID-19, enrolled during active disease. The specimen was peripheral blood. The chain links TRBV19 to TRBJ1-3, with no clear D. CDR3 DNA: TGTGCCAGTAGTGTCGAGAGCTCTGGAAACACCATATATTTT. It translates to CASSVESSGNTIYF.